This TCR beta chain was recorded in a study of Graves' ophthalmopathy and Graves' hyperthyroidism. Scientists amplified the TCR beta CDR3 regions from RNA transcripts. HTBI primers were employed in first-round RT-PCR, then a second-round multiplex PCR followed. MiXCR, run by TCRdb on the multiplex PCR reads, gives a single entry per CDR3 protein. Among roughly 480,000 distinct CDR3 sequences, about an eighth were seen once, and the ten largest hold about 9.4%. In the case of this clonotype: Antigen unknown.

Isolation of PBMCs was performed using 10 ml of fresh peripheral blood. Germline assignment: CDR1 MNHEY and CDR2 SVGAGI. The CDR3 length is 16 residues. Deletions cut 1 base from V and 8 bases from J, with 20 bases between. Study-wide results and limits: Sensitivity of about 91% and specificity of around 76% were achieved when a 13-signature model separated ophthalmopathy from stable hyperthyroidism. Among thyroid clonotypes expanded above 0.001 frequency, most also appeared in blood.

Sequencing input: blood. The receptor's source is a woman in her twenties or thirties with Graves' ophthalmopathy. V gene TRBV6-5 combines with J gene TRBJ1-1; D remains ambiguous. The CDR3 sequence is CASSYFVEGPLTEAFF. The CDR3 nucleotides are TGTGCCAGCAGTTACTTCGTTGAGGGCCCACTTACCGAAGCTTTCTTT.